This TCR beta chain was profiled in a study of tumor-infiltrating lymphocytes in primary liver carcinoma. Study details: Men and women, 30 to 69 years of age, made up the patients.

The study extracted blood RNA from unsorted whole blood and also extracted germline DNA. The patients, who had chronic HBV infection, were treatment-naive (untreated). Before surgery, roughly 4 milliliters of EDTA blood were taken. General observations from the study: CD8+ and CD4+ repertoires went uncompared, the samples being bulk unsorted.

As for this clonotype: What it binds is unknown. Since the CDR3 does not end with the conserved phenylalanine or tryptophan, this likely comes from a read error.

cDNA specific to TCR beta was made from 450 to 650 ng of total RNA, with a constant-region primer employed for priming. Slightly modified ARM-PCR with three nested multiplex PCR rounds yielded TCR beta libraries. TCRdb re-called the multiplex PCR reads with MiXCR, one entry per CDR3 protein. Seen here are 310,000 or so distinct CDR3 sequences, about two thirds observed once, and the top ten hold under 8%. Source material: peripheral blood. The TCR sequence derives from a middle-aged man with primary liver carcinoma and hepatitis B virus infection.

This CDR3 reads CASDLVSRNYEQYL. The CDR3 DNA reads TGTGCCAGCGACTTAGTGTCGAGAAACTACGAGCAGTACCTC. The chain recombines TRBV11-2 with TRBJ2-4; D is unresolved. The assigned J gene may be wrong: the sequence end matches TRBJ2-7 better. This CDR3 is 14 amino acids long. Germline V gene lookup returns CDR1 SGHAT and CDR2 FQNNGV.